The sequence of this TCR beta chain was determined in a study of blood T cells in healthy people across ages. Combining a sample-barcoded 5' primer with a J-beta primer mix, a second PCR ran for roughly 7 to 12 cycles. TCRdb recomputed calls from the 5' RACE reads with MiXCR, one row per CDR3 protein. The sample carries about 780,000 distinct CDR3 sequences, 35% to 50% recorded once. The CDR3 runs to 13 residues. CDR1 SGDLS and CDR2 YYNGEE come from the germline V gene. V shed 3 bases and J 8 bases; nucleotides not matched to a gene: 5. The donors, healthy Caucasians from Russia, were aged 6 to 90. Isolated per sample were at least 6 million PBMCs.

The rearrangement uses TRBV9 and TRBJ2-7; 10 bases fit TRBD1. The sequenced material came from blood. The sequence derives from an elderly man in good health. CDR3 bases: TGTGCCAGCAGCGCGGGACAGGGGTATCAGCAGTACTTC. Translating it yields CASSAGQGYQQYF. The variable domain in full, with the rest retrieved from reference TRBV9 and TRBJ2-7, is DSGVTQTPKHLITATGQRVTLRCSPRSGDLSVYWYQQSLDQGLQFLIQYYNGEERAKGNILERFSAQQFPDLHSELNLSSLELGDSALYFCASSAGQGYQQYFGPGTRLTVT.